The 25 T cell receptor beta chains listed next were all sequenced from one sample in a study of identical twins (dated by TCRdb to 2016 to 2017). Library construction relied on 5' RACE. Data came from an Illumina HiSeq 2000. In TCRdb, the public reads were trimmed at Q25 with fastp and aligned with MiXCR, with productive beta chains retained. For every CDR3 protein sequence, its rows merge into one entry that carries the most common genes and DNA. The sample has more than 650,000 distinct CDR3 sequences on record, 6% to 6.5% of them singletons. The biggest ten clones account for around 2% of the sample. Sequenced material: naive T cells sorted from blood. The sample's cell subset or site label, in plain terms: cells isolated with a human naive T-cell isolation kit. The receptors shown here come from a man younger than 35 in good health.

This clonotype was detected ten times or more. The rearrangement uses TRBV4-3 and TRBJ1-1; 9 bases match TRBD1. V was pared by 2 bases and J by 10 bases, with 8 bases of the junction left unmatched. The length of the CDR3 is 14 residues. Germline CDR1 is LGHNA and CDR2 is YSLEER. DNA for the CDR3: TGCGCCAGCAGCCAACCCACAGGGGGCGGAACAGCTTTCTTT. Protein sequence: CASSQPTGGGTAFF.

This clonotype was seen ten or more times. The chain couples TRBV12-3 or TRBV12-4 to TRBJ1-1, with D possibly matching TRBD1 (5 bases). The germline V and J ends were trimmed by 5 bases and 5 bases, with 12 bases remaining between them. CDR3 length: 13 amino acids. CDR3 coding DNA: TGTGCCAGCAGTGTCCGCGGGGGGACTGAAGCTTTCTTT. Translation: CASSVRGGTEAFF.

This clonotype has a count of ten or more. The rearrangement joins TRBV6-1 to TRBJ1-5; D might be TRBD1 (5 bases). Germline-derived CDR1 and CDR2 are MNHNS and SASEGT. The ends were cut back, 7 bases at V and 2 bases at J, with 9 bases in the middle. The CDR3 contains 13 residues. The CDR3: CASTATGNQPQHF. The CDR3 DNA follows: TGTGCCAGCACCGCGACAGGCAATCAGCCCCAGCATTTT.

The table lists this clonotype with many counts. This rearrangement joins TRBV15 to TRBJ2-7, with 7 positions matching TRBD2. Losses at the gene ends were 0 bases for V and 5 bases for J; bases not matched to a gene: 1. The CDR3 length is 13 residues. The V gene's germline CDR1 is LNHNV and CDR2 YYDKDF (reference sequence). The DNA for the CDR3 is TGTGCCACCAGCAGAGAGGGGAGGGACGAGCAGTACTTC. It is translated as CATSREGRDEQYF.

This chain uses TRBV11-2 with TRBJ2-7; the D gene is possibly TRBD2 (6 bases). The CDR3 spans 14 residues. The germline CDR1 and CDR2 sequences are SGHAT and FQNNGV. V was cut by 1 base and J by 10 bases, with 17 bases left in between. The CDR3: CASSLVSPGSRQYV. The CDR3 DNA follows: TGTGCCAGCAGCTTAGTAAGCCCCGGGAGTAGACAGTACGTC.

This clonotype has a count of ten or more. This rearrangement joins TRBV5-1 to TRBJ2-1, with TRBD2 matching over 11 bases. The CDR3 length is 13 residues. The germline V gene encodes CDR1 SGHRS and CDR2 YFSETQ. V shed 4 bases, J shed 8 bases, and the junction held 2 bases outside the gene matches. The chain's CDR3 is CASSAGLADEQFF. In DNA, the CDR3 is TGCGCCAGCAGCGCGGGACTAGCGGATGAGCAGTTCTTC.

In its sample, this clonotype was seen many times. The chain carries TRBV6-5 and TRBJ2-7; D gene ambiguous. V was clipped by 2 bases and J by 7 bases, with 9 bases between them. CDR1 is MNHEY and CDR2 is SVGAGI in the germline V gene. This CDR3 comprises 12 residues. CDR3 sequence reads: CASSYVLGEQYF. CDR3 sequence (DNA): TGTGCCAGCAGTTACGTTTTAGGAGAGCAGTACTTC.

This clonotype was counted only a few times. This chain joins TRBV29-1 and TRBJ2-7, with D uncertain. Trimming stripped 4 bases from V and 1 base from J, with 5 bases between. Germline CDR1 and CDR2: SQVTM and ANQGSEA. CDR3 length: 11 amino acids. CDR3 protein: CSVVESYEQYV. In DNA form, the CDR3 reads TGCAGCGTTGTCGAATCCTACGAGCAGTACGTC.

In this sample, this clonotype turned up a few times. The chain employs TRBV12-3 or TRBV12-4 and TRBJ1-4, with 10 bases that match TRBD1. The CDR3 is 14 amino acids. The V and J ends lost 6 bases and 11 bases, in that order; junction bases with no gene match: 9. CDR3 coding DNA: TGTGCCAGCAGGACAGGGGGCGCCCGCCCTAAACTGTTTTTT. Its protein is CASRTGGARPKLFF.

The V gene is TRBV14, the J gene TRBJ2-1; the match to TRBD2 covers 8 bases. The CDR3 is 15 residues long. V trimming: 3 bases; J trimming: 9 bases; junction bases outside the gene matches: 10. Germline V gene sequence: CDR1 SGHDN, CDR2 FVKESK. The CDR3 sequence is CASSQSPGLGGEQFF. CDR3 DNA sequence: TGTGCCAGCAGCCAGAGCCCGGGACTAGGGGGTGAGCAGTTCTTC.

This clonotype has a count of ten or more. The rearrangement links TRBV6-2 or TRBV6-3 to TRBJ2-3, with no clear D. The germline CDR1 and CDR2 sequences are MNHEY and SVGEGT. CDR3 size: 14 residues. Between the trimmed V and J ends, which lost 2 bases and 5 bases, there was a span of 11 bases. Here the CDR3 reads CASSYQAAQDTQYF. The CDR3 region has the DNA TGTGCCAGCAGTTACCAGGCCGCCCAAGATACGCAGTATTTT.

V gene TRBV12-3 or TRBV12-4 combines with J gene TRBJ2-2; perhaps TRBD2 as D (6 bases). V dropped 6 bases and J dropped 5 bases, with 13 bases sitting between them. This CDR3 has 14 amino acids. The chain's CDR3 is CASRITSSTGELFF. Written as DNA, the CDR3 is TGTGCCAGCAGAATTACTAGCTCGACCGGGGAGCTGTTTTTT.

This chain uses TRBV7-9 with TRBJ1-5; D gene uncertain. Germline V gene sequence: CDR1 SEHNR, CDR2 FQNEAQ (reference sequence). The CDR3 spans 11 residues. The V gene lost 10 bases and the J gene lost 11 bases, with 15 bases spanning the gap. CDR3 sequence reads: CATTYAGTQHF. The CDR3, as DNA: TGTGCCACGACTTATGCGGGGACCCAGCATTTT. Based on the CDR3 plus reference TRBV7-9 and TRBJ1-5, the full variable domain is DTGVSQNPRHKITKRGQNVTFRCDPISEHNRLYWYRQTLGQGPEFLTYFQNEAQLEKSRLLSDRFSAERPKGSFSTLEIQRTEQGDSAMYLCATTYAGTQHFGDGTRLSIL.

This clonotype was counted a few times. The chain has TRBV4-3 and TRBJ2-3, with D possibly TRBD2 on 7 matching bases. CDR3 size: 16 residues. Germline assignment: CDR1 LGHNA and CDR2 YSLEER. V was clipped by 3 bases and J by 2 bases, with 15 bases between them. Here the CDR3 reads CASSQGERDTTDTQYF. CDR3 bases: TGCGCCAGCAGCCAGGGTGAGCGGGACACCACAGATACGCAGTATTTT.

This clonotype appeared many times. The CDR3: CASSASDRPHLYGYTF. CDR3 DNA sequence: TGCGCCAGCAGCGCCTCGGACAGGCCTCACCTCTATGGCTACACCTTC. The genes are TRBV5-1 and TRBJ1-2, with 7 bases matching TRBD1. The V gene end was trimmed by 4 bases and the J gene end by 4 bases; junction bases not matched to a gene: 13. The CDR3 is 16 residues long. Germline V gives CDR1 SGHRS, CDR2 YFSETQ.

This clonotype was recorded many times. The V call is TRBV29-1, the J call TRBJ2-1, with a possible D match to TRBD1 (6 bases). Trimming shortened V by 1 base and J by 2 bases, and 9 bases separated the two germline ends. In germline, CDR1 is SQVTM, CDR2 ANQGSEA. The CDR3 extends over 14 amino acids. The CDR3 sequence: CSVEGQGTYNEQFF. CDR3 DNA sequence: TGCAGCGTTGAAGGCCAGGGGACCTACAATGAGCAGTTCTTC.

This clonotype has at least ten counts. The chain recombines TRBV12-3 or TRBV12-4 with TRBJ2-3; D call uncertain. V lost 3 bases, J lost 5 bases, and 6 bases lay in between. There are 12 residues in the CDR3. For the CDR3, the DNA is TGTGCCAGCAGTTTCGAACTAGATACGCAGTATTTT. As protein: CASSFELDTQYF.

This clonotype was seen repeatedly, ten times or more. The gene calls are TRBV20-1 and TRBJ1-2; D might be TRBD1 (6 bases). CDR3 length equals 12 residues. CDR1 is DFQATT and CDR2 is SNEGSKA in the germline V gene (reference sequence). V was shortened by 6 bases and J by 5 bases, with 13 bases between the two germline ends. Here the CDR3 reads CSASATGYGYTF. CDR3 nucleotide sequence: TGCAGTGCGAGTGCTACAGGGTATGGCTACACCTTC.

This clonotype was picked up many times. As DNA, the CDR3 is TGTGCCAGCAGTTCAGGAGGGCGGGATGGATCCTACGAGCAGTACTTC. This encodes CASSSGGRDGSYEQYF. The chain is built from TRBV12-3 or TRBV12-4 and TRBJ2-7; weak D call: TRBD2 (6 bases). The CDR3 extends over 16 amino acids. The germline V and J ends were trimmed by 4 bases and 1 base, with 17 bases remaining between them.

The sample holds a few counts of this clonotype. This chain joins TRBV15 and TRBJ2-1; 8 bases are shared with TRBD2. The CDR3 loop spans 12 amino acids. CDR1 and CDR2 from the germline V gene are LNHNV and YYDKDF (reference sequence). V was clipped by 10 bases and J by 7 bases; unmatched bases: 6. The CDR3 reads CASSGAGNEQFF. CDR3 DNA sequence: TGTGCCAGTAGCGGGGCGGGGAATGAGCAGTTCTTC.

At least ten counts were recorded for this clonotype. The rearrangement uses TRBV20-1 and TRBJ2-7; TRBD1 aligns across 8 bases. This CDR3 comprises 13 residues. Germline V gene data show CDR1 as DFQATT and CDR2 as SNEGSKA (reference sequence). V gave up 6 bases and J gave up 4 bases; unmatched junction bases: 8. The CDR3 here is CSAPRQGLYEQYF. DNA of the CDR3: TGCAGTGCCCCAAGACAGGGGCTATACGAGCAGTACTTC.

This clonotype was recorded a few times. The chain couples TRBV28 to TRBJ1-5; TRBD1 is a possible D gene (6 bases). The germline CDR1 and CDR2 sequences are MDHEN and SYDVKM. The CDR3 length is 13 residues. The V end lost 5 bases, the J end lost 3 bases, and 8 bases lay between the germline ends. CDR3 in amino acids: CASSQGINQPQHF. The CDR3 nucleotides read TGTGCCAGCAGTCAGGGGATCAATCAGCCCCAGCATTTT.

The CDR3 sequence: CASSFTGTYSTAEQFF. The CDR3 bases are TGTGCCAGCAGCTTTACCGGGACTTACTCAACCGCTGAGCAGTTCTTC. V and J are TRBV7-6 and TRBJ2-1, with D maybe TRBD2 (6 bases). V was cut by 3 bases and J by 9 bases, with 21 bases left in between. The CDR3 runs 16 residues. CDR1 and CDR2 (germline): SGHVS, FNYEAQ.

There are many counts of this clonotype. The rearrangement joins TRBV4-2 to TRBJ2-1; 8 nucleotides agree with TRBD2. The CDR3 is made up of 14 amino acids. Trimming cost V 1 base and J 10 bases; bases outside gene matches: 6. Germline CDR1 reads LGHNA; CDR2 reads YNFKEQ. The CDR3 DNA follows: TGTGCCAGCAGCCAAGGGCGGGGGGCCTCCGAGCAGTTCTTC. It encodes CASSQGRGASEQFF.

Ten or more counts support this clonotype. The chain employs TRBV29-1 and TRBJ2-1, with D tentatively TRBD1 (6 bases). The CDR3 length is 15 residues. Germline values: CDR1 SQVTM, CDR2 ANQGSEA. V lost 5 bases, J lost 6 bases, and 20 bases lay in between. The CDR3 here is CSVHRETEDPNEQFF. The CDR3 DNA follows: TGCAGCGTTCACAGGGAGACGGAGGATCCCAATGAGCAGTTCTTC.